Presented here are 3 T cell receptor beta chains from one specimen sequenced in a study of CD8+ T cells in alopecia areata. Extracted from the samples, RNA was reverse transcribed into cDNA to serve as the sequencing template. The assay was immunoSEQ multiplex PCR, and TCRdb's table has in-frame clones only and misses some. In the table there are roughly 250,000 clones, about 68% of which are singletons. The sequencing here drew on CD4+ T cells sorted from blood, taken at week 0. The receptors were sampled from a human donor with alopecia areata.

The chain joins TRBV5-1 to TRBJ2-3, with a tentative D call TRBD2 (5 bases). V lost 4 bases and J 0 bases, leaving 15 bases between the germline ends. Germline CDR1 and CDR2: SGHRS and YFSETQ. The CDR3 sequence is 16 residues long. The CDR3 protein is CASSLLERRSTDTQYF. The CDR3 DNA reads TGCGCCAGCAGCCTACTGGAGCGGAGGAGCACAGATACGCAGTATTTT.

The chain employs TRBV15 and TRBJ1-2, with D perhaps matching TRBD1 (5 bases). The CDR3 spans 15 residues. V was shortened by 0 bases and J by 3 bases, with 11 bases between the two germline ends. Germline lookup yields CDR1 LNHNV and CDR2 YYDKDF (reference sequence). The CDR3 DNA is TGTGCCACCAGCAGAGAGCCACGGGGCGACTATGGCTACACCTTC. This sequence encodes CATSREPRGDYGYTF.

The chain carries TRBV25-1 and TRBJ1-1; D is unresolved. Germline loops: CDR1 MGHDK, CDR2 SYGVNS. This CDR3 contains 12 residues. V was cut by 5 bases and J by 5 bases, with 9 bases left in between. Here the CDR3 reads CASSYGATEAFF. The CDR3 bases are TGTGCCAGCAGTTACGGCGCAACTGAAGCTTTCTTT.